These 3 T cell receptor beta chains were all obtained from the same sample, sequenced in a study of high-grade serous ovarian cancer treatment subgroups. Profiling relied on immunoSEQ multiplex PCR, and the TCRdb table lists in-frame clones only, not all of them. This sample carries some 10,000 clones, less than 80% of them seen once, and the ten largest clones take around 9.6%. Tumor samples were taken before definitive surgery or chemotherapy. Sequencing was performed on tumor tissue. These receptor sequences come from a human donor with high-grade serous ovarian cancer.

This clone was detected a few times. The CDR3 is CASSLTGGVEGYTF. CDR3 coding DNA: TGCGCCAGCAGCTTGACAGGTGGAGTAGAGGGCTACACCTTC. The V call is TRBV5-1, the J call TRBJ1-2, with a tentative D call TRBD1 (5 bases). The CDR3 has 14 amino acids. V was pared by 1 base and J by 8 bases, with 15 bases between. Looked up from germline, CDR1 is SGHRS and CDR2 is YFSETQ.

This chain links TRBV23-1 with TRBJ2-6, with 12 nucleotides matching TRBD1. TRBV23-1 is treated as an ORF (open reading frame) with a function not yet certain. The CDR3 is 18 amino acids. The V segment lost 7 bases and the J segment 3 bases; nucleotides outside the gene matches: 10. The CDR3 DNA reads TGCGCCAGCACGACTCCGGGACAGGGGGCGAGTGGGGCCAACGTCCTGACTTTC. Its translation: CASTTPGQGASGANVLTF.

The chain combines TRBV6-6 with TRBJ1-2; TRBD1 agrees at 7 bases. The CDR3 contains 12 residues. V lost 6 bases and J lost 6; bases outside the gene matches: 4. Germline V gene lookup returns CDR1 MNHNY and CDR2 SVGAGI (reference sequence). CDR3 amino acids: CASRRDRDGYTF. For the CDR3, the DNA is TGTGCCAGCAGACGAGACAGGGATGGCTACACCTTC.